This TCR beta chain was observed in a study of blood T cell repertoires in COVID-19. Overall study context: Acute and convalescent COVID-19 specimens originated in the United States, Italy and Spain. Nucleic acid was either cDNA or gDNA, and it came from T cells, B-cell-depleted T cells, or PBMCs.

The authors' processing: Quantification of nucleated cells was approximated via reference gene primer amplification. Clones were read by immunoSEQ multiplex PCR, and TCRdb kept only the in-frame ones, dropping some. From that table come the V and J calls and clone size; the DNA was used to work out D and trimming. The table shows some 240,000 clones, with around 83% occurring only once. The CDR3 is made up of 14 amino acids. CDR1 is KGHSH, CDR2 LQKENI, per germline. Between the trimmed V and J ends, which lost 4 bases and 1 base, there was a span of 5 bases. The TCR was taken from a woman in her thirties or forties who had recovered from COVID-19. The sample comprised peripheral blood. The J gene is TRBJ2-6, the V gene TRBV18; no clear D gene. The DNA of the CDR3 is TGTGCCAGCTCACTGTCGTCTGGGGCCAACGTCCTGACTTTC. This translates into CASSLSSGANVLTF.